Only a few counts were recorded for the clone carrying this TCR beta chain. The antigen remains undetermined. The record originates from a study of response to subunit inactivated influenza vaccine. CDR1 and CDR2 (germline): MDHEN, SYDVKM. Trimming took off 10 bases at V and 3 bases at J, with 18 bases between the two ends. This CDR3 has 14 residues. Regarding the study as a whole: Authors suggested that a seasonal influenza vaccination recruits few new T cells each time.

TCRdb reprocessed the RT-PCR reads via MiXCR and lists one record per CDR3 protein. The table includes more than 700,000 distinct CDR3 sequences, roughly 20% detected once. This receptor was identified in a man aged 50-60 years who received an inactivated influenza vaccine. This chain joins TRBV28 and TRBJ2-5; D ambiguous. The sample in question was PBMCs from blood, obtained 4 to 6 days after vaccination. The CDR3 reads CATPVPGLEETQYF. CDR3 nucleotide sequence: TGTGCCACCCCGGTGCCGGGCTTGGAAGAGACCCAGTACTTC.